These 28 T cell receptor beta chains were all obtained from the same sample, sequenced in a study of OX40 agonist ivuxolimab in advanced cancers. The library was made by the immunoSEQ multiplex PCR assay. TCRdb obtained this table from immuneACCESS and retained in-frame rearrangements with V and J assigned. These tables miss some clones; where compared with another copy, unresolved V genes account for less than half of the shortfall, and the remainder is unexplained. This sample lists about 60,000 clones; 75% to 95% were detected once. The top ten constitute around 15% of the sample. The sample was CD4+ or CD8+ T cells sorted from blood, taken in a trial of the OX40 agonist ivuxolimab. These receptors all come from an adult with an advanced solid tumor such as melanoma, head and neck, liver or kidney cancer.

CDR3 in DNA: TGTGCCAGCAGCTTAGATCGGGGGGATGAGCAGTTCTTC. Amino acid sequence: CASSLDRGDEQFF. The genes are TRBV7-3 and TRBJ2-1; 7 bases agree with TRBD2. Germline CDR1 reads SGHTA; CDR2 reads FQGTGA. This CDR3 has 13 residues. J was trimmed by 8 bases and V by 2 bases; bases with no gene match: 3.

The CDR3 region is CASSTSTGEETQYF. The DNA of the CDR3 is TGTGCCAGCTCAACCTCGACGGGGGAAGAGACCCAGTACTTC. This rearrangement joins TRBV18 to TRBJ2-5; D is possibly TRBD2 (6 bases). The CDR3 consists of 14 residues. The V end was cut by 5 bases, the J end by 3 bases, with 13 bases between. CDR1 is KGHSH, CDR2 LQKENI, per germline.

This clone was seen once. The gene calls are TRBV5-4 and TRBJ2-1, with D unresolved. The CDR3 length is 14 residues. The germline CDR1 and CDR2 sequences are SGHNT and YYREEE (reference sequence). The V end was cut by 4 bases, the J end by 9 bases, with 17 bases between. Here the CDR3 DNA reads TGTGCCAGCAGCCCGAATACAAGAGACGCTGAGCAGTTCTTC. This encodes CASSPNTRDAEQFF.

The chain has TRBV7-9 and TRBJ1-5; 10 bases match TRBD1. CDR1 is SEHNR and CDR2 is FQNEAQ in the germline V gene (reference sequence). With V trimmed by 5 bases and J by 3 bases, 1 base remained unmatched. The CDR3 is made up of 14 amino acids. The CDR3, as DNA: TGTGCCAGCAGCGGACAGGGGGTCAATCAGCCCCAGCATTTT. Translating it yields CASSGQGVNQPQHF. The variable domain in full, completed from reference TRBV7-9 and TRBJ1-5, reads DTGVSQNPRHKITKRGQNVTFRCDPISEHNRLYWYRQTLGQGPEFLTYFQNEAQLEKSRLLSDRFSAERPKGSFSTLEIQRTEQGDSAMYLCASSGQGVNQPQHFGDGTRLSIL.

The J gene is TRBJ2-1, the V gene TRBV7-3; the match to TRBD2 covers 7 bases. The junction had 2 bases not matched to a gene; V was cut back by 0 bases and J by 9 bases. The CDR3 totals 13 residues. Germline CDR1 is SGHTA and CDR2 is FQGTGA. The CDR3 sequence is CASSLTSGTEQFF. The CDR3 nucleotides read TGTGCCAGCAGCTTAACGAGCGGGACTGAGCAGTTCTTC.

The chain is built from TRBV18 and TRBJ1-1, with D unclear. Germline V gives CDR1 KGHSH, CDR2 LQKENI. The V gene lost 3 bases and the J gene lost 0 bases, with 5 bases spanning the gap. CDR3 length equals 13 residues. The CDR3 nucleotides read TGTGCCAGCTCACCTACAATGAACACTGAAGCTTTCTTT. Protein sequence: CASSPTMNTEAFF.

This chain uses TRBV4-2 with TRBJ2-5; no definite D call. In germline, CDR1 is LGHNA, CDR2 YNFKEQ. Trimming pared 4 bases from V and 2 bases from J, leaving 14 bases between. The CDR3 runs 15 residues. CDR3 sequence reads: CASSRRSSNQETQYF. Written as DNA, the CDR3 is TGTGCCAGCAGCCGTAGGTCGAGTAATCAAGAGACCCAGTACTTC.

This rearrangement joins TRBV19 to TRBJ1-5, with TRBD1 identical over 8 bases. This CDR3 has 15 amino acids. CDR1 is LNHDA and CDR2 is SQIVND in the germline V gene (reference sequence). Germline trimming cut 4 bases from V and 0 bases from J; bases unmatched to any gene: 2. Here the CDR3 reads CASSRGQDSNQPQHF. The DNA for the CDR3 is TGTGCCAGTAGTAGGGGACAGGATAGCAATCAGCCCCAGCATTTT.

The rearrangement links TRBV5-6 to TRBJ1-3, with D perhaps matching TRBD1 (5 bases). The CDR3 spans 12 residues. CDR1 is SGHDT and CDR2 is YYEEEE in the germline V gene. With 2 bases removed from V and 12 bases from J, the gap between germline ends came to 12 bases. The CDR3 bases are TGTGCCAGCAGCTTAGGGGCAGCCAACATATATTTT. The encoded protein is CASSLGAANIYF. The full variable domain, completed using reference TRBV5-6 and TRBJ1-3, is DAGVTQSPTHLIKTRGQQVTLRCSPKSGHDTVSWYQQALGQGPQFIFQYYEEEERQRGNFPDRFSGHQFPNYSSELNVNALLLGDSALYLCASSLGAANIYFGEGSWLTVV.

In DNA, the CDR3 is TGTGCCAGCTCACCGGCTAGCGGCTCCTACGAGCAGTACTTC. It specifies CASSPASGSYEQYF. The rearrangement joins TRBV18 to TRBJ2-7, with 7 bases aligning to TRBD2. Looked up from germline, CDR1 is KGHSH and CDR2 is LQKENI. The CDR3 runs 14 residues. J gave up 0 bases and V 3 bases, and 2 bases lay outside the gene matches.

This chain links TRBV2 with TRBJ1-2; 9 bases are a match to TRBD1. The CDR3 is made up of 12 amino acids. The germline V gene has CDR1 SNHLY and CDR2 FYNNEI. Trimming removed 7 bases from V and 8 bases from J; junction bases left unmatched: 5. CDR3 sequence reads: CASTRDRAGYTF. As DNA, the CDR3 is TGTGCCAGCACTCGGGACAGGGCAGGCTACACCTTC.

A few counts support this clone. The chain is built from TRBV10-3 and TRBJ1-4; D is unresolved. The CDR3 loop spans 13 amino acids. CDR1 and CDR2 (germline): ENHRY, SYGVKD. Deletions cut 10 bases from V and 2 bases from J, with 11 bases between. The DNA of the CDR3 is TGTGCCACGCGTGGAGTGACTAATGAAAAACTGTTTTTT. It translates to CATRGVTNEKLFF.

The chain recombines TRBV9 with TRBJ2-5; no reliable D call. The CDR3 sequence is 15 residues long. Germline V CDR1 and CDR2: SGDLS, YYNGEE. Trimming pared 0 bases from V and 0 bases from J, leaving 9 bases between. In nucleotides, the CDR3 is TGTGCCAGCAGCGTAGGCCCCAGATACCAAGAGACCCAGTACTTC. It encodes CASSVGPRYQETQYF.

Only one count was recorded for this clone. This sequence joins TRBV6-5 and TRBJ1-2; 7 bases are a match to TRBD1. J was trimmed by 4 bases and V by 6 bases; bases with no gene match: 8. The CDR3 loop spans 14 amino acids. Germline V CDR1 and CDR2: MNHEY, SVGAGI. The CDR3: CASRSERTGYGYTF. CDR3 in DNA: TGTGCCAGCAGGTCGGAAAGGACAGGCTATGGCTACACCTTC.

The rearrangement joins TRBV30 to TRBJ2-1, with TRBD2 as a possible D gene (6 bases). CDR1 and CDR2 (germline): GTSNPN, SVGIG (reference sequence). V was shortened by 2 bases and J by 10 bases, with 12 bases between the two germline ends. The CDR3 sequence is 12 residues long. The chain's CDR3 is CAWSSGGEEQFF. In nucleotides, the CDR3 is TGTGCCTGGAGTTCCGGAGGGGAGGAGCAGTTCTTC.

The chain combines TRBV5-8 with TRBJ1-5, with 8 bases matching TRBD1. V trimming: 2 bases; J trimming: 5 bases; junction bases outside the gene matches: 6. CDR3 length equals 15 residues. Germline CDR1 is SGHTS and CDR2 is YDEGEE. Here the CDR3 DNA reads TGTGCCAGCAGCTTTGGGACAGGAGTTCATCAGCCCCAGCATTTT. Translating gives CASSFGTGVHQPQHF.

The rearrangement joins TRBV5-6 to TRBJ2-1; D call uncertain. The germline CDR1 and CDR2 sequences are SGHDT and YYEEEE. The CDR3 has 14 residues. The V gene lost 2 bases and the J gene lost 9 bases, with 15 bases spanning the gap. The CDR3 DNA sequence: TGTGCCAGCAGCTTAGGGCTAGTGTATGGTGAGCAGTTCTTC. Translation gives CASSLGLVYGEQFF.

The gene calls are TRBV4-2 and TRBJ2-7, with D possibly matching TRBD2 (6 bases). The length of the CDR3 is 16 residues. Germline lookup yields CDR1 LGHNA and CDR2 YNFKEQ. V lost 1 base to trimming and J lost 2 bases, with 15 bases between them. In DNA, the CDR3 is TGTGCCAGCAGCCAAGGCCCGGACCCGGGGGCCTACGAGCAGTACTTC. Encoded protein: CASSQGPDPGAYEQYF.

This rearrangement joins TRBV7-2 to TRBJ2-1; D is uncertain. From germline, CDR1 is SGHTA and CDR2 FQGNSA. The V end was cut by 0 bases, the J end by 5 bases, with 8 bases between. The CDR3 consists of 14 residues. The CDR3 DNA follows: TGTGCCAGCAGCTTAGCGACCCCTAACAATGAGCAGTTCTTC. This sequence encodes CASSLATPNNEQFF.

The rearrangement joins TRBV2 to TRBJ1-5; D remains ambiguous. The CDR3 is made up of 15 amino acids. The germline V gene encodes CDR1 SNHLY and CDR2 FYNNEI. V was clipped by 5 bases and J by 1 base, with 12 bases between them. CDR3 in amino acids: CASSSLGVSNQPQHF. The CDR3 DNA follows: TGTGCCAGCAGTTCGTTGGGTGTCAGCAATCAGCCCCAGCATTTT. Full variable domain (outside the CDR3, taken from reference TRBV2 and TRBJ1-5): EPEVTQTPSHQVTQMGQEVILRCVPISNHLYFYWYRQILGQKVEFLVSFYNNEISEKSEIFDDQFSVERPDGSNFTLKIRSTKLEDSAMYFCASSSLGVSNQPQHFGDGTRLSIL.

The V gene is TRBV5-6, the J gene TRBJ1-1, with D uncertain. Germline CDR1 is SGHDT and CDR2 is YYEEEE. Trimming took 2 bases from V and 1 from J, leaving 6 bases between them. This CDR3 contains 13 residues. The CDR3 DNA follows: TGTGCCAGCAGCTTTTTACAGAACACTGAAGCTTTCTTT. Residues: CASSFLQNTEAFF.

This rearrangement joins TRBV28 to TRBJ2-5, with a possible D match to TRBD1 (6 bases). V lost 4 bases, J lost 1 base, and 13 bases lay in between. Germline CDR1 MDHEN, CDR2 SYDVKM. This CDR3 is 15 amino acids long. The CDR3 loop reads CASSSRGQPQETQYF. CDR3 coding DNA: TGTGCCAGCAGTTCTAGAGGACAGCCCCAAGAGACCCAGTACTTC.

This clone has only one observation. The chain has TRBV6-5 and TRBJ2-3, with D tentatively TRBD2 (6 bases). The CDR3 sequence is 15 residues long. The V gene lost 4 bases and the J gene lost 1 base, with 12 bases spanning the gap. CDR1 is MNHEY and CDR2 is SVGAGI in the germline V gene. The DNA of the CDR3 is TGTGCCAGCAGTTTGGCGCGGAGGGGCACAGATACGCAGTATTTT. It yields the protein CASSLARRGTDTQYF.

The gene calls are TRBV6-6 and TRBJ1-2; 7 bases match TRBD1. The CDR3 contains 13 residues. In germline, CDR1 is MNHNY, CDR2 SVGAGI (reference sequence). Trimming cost V 3 bases and J 4 bases; bases outside gene matches: 2. The CDR3 region has the DNA TGTGCCAGCAGTTATCGGGACAGCTATGGCTACACCTTC. Translating gives CASSYRDSYGYTF.

This clone counts as medium-sized. This chain joins TRBV5-6 and TRBJ1-5; D not certain. This CDR3 region has 12 residues. V was pared by 2 bases and J by 2 bases, with 2 bases between. The germline gives CDR1 SGHDT, CDR2 YYEEEE. CDR3 in DNA: TGTGCCAGCAGCTTACGCAATCAGCCCCAGCATTTT. This codes for CASSLRNQPQHF.

The chain employs TRBV7-9 and TRBJ2-7; D is ambiguous. Trimming stripped 1 base from V and 5 bases from J, with 15 bases between. The CDR3 contains 15 residues. Germline V gene data show CDR1 as SEHNR and CDR2 as FQNEAQ (reference sequence). CDR3 sequence reads: CASSLDARAVHEQYF. CDR3 bases: TGTGCCAGCAGCTTAGACGCCCGGGCTGTCCACGAGCAGTACTTC.

This clone was recorded once. The chain links TRBV29-1 to TRBJ2-7; perhaps TRBD1 as D (5 bases). The germline gives CDR1 SQVTM, CDR2 ANQGSEA. V was clipped by 6 bases and J by 3 bases, with 21 bases between them. The CDR3 spans 15 residues. The CDR3 region has the DNA TGCAGCGTCCTAGACAACCCAGGGTACAACTACGAGCAGTACTTC. It specifies CSVLDNPGYNYEQYF.

The V and J genes are TRBV2 and TRBJ2-2, with TRBD1 identical over 10 bases. This CDR3 has 16 residues. The ends lost 10 bases at V and 3 bases at J; junction bases unmatched: 11. Germline V gene data show CDR1 as SNHLY and CDR2 as FYNNEI. The CDR3 DNA is TGTGCCATTGGGACAGGGGAAAGTGGTGACACCGGGGAGCTGTTTTTT. Residues: CAIGTGESGDTGELFF.